What follows describes a single TCR beta chain. What it recognizes is unknown. The repertoire was sequenced with immunoSEQ multiplex PCR; TCRdb's copy has only in-frame clones and lacks some. The sample lists about 110,000 clones, approximately 96% occurring once. This record belongs to a study of cytomegalovirus exposure and HLA in healthy donors. Across the study: A subsequent analysis stated that the 120 validation repertoires were run on the same platform as the roughly 620 first-cohort repertoires. Notes on the study in general: The CMV antigen specificity of a few CMV-associated chains was confirmed through in vitro analysis. Across donors, most TCRs were seen rarely, yet some public ones were widespread. A list of approximately 160 TCR beta chains associated with cytomegalovirus was given.

This receptor was obtained from a woman aged 18-35 years in good health and CMV-seronegative. The sequenced sample was PBMCs.

The CDR3 protein is CASSQSTGSGNTIYF. As DNA, the CDR3 is TGCGCCAGCAGCCAATCGACGGGCTCTGGAAACACCATATATTTT. V is TRBV4-3 and J is TRBJ1-3; no clear D gene. CDR3 length: 15 residues. Trimming took off 2 bases at V and 0 bases at J, with 8 bases between the two ends. Per the germline V gene, CDR1 is LGHNA and CDR2 is YSLEER.